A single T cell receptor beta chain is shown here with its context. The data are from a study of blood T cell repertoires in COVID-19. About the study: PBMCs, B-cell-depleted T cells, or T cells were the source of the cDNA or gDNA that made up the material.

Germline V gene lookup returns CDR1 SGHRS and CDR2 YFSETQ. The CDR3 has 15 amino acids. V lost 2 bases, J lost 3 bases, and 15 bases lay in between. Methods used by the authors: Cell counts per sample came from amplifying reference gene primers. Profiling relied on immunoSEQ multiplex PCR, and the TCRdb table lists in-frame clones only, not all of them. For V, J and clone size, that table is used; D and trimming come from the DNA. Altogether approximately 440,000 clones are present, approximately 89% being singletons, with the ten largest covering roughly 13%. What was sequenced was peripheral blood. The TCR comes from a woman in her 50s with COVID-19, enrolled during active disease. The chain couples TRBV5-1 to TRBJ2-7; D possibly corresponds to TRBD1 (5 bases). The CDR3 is CASSLGPPGIYEQYF. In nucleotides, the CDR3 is TGCGCCAGCAGCTTAGGACCGCCAGGGATCTACGAGCAGTACTTC.